This is a list of T cell receptor beta chains from one sample in a study of blood T cell repertoires in COVID-19. Some clones are missing from TCRdb's copy, which holds only in-frame ones; the method was immunoSEQ multiplex PCR. Of tens of thousands of clones in the sample, 70% to 90% were seen once. The sequencing sample was made of peripheral blood. The receptors originated from a woman aged 50 to 60 with COVID-19, enrolled during active disease. The CDR3 runs from the conserved cysteine through the conserved F or W. A D gene is named only where the DNA matches it firmly. Part of the rows lack a size; the others show once, few, many or a class for expanded clones.

J gene,D gene,clone size,V gene,CDR3 DNA,CDR3 protein
TRBJ1-6,TRBD1,NA,TRBV6-5,TGTGCCAGCAGGGCATGGGACAGAGGGTCACCCCTCCACTTT,CASRAWDRGSPLHF
TRBJ1-4,NA,NA,TRBV18,TGTGCCAGCTCACCACCGTCGGGGACAACTGCAACTAATGAAAAACTGTTTTTT,CASSPPSGTTATNEKLFF
TRBJ2-7,NA,NA,TRBV9,TGTGCCAGCAGCGTAGGAGATGGGGCAGCCTTCCGCTCCTACGAGCAGTACTTC,CASSVGDGAAFRSYEQYF
TRBJ2-5,TRBD2,NA,TRBV3-1/TRBV3-2,TGTGCCAGCAGCCAAAGGGTAGCGGGAGCGCAAGAGACCCAGTACTTC,CASSQRVAGAQETQYF
TRBJ2-2,NA,NA,TRBV4-2,TGTGCCAGCAGCCAAGGGCTTTTGAACACCGGGGAGCTGTTTTTT,CASSQGLLNTGELFF
TRBJ1-1,NA,NA,TRBV6-5,TGTGCCAGTGCAGGGTCGAACACTGAAGCTTTCTTT,CASAGSNTEAFF
TRBJ2-5,NA,NA,TRBV5-6,TGTGCCAGCAGCCGGACTTTTGGGGAGACCCAGTACTTC,CASSRTFGETQYF
TRBJ2-1,TRBD2,once,TRBV9,TGTGCCAGCAGTCCGGGACTAAGCCTCAATGAGCAGTTCTTC,CASSPGLSLNEQFF
TRBJ2-1,NA,once,TRBV19,TGTGCCAGTAGTTGGATAGCGGATTACAATGAGCAGTTCTTC,CASSWIADYNEQFF
TRBJ1-3,NA,NA,TRBV6-6,TGTGCCAGCCTCGGGGGGGCTGGAAACACCATATATTTT,CASLGGAGNTIYF
TRBJ1-2,NA,NA,TRBV28,TGTGCCAGCACGGTCCAGGGTTATGGCTACACCTTC,CASTVQGYGYTF
TRBJ1-5,NA,NA,TRBV19,TGTGCCAGTAGTACCGGACTTAGGGATCAGCCCCAGCATTTT,CASSTGLRDQPQHF
TRBJ2-2,TRBD2,NA,TRBV18,TGTGCCAGCTCACCTAAGGGACTAGCGGAGACCCACACCGGGGAGCTGTTTTTT,CASSPKGLAETHTGELFF
TRBJ2-2,TRBD2,NA,TRBV19,TGTGCCACCACTAGCGGGACGAACACCGGGGAGCTGTTTTTT,CATTSGTNTGELFF
TRBJ2-1,TRBD2,NA,TRBV19,TGTGCCAGTAGATTACTAGCGGGAGGGGTCCTGGATGAGCAGTTCTTC,CASRLLAGGVLDEQFF
TRBJ2-7,NA,once,TRBV10-2,TGCGCCAGCAGTGGGTTGAGTCCCTACGAGCAGTACTTC,CASSGLSPYEQYF
TRBJ2-4,NA,NA,TRBV7-2,TGTGCCAGCAGCTTAGCCGGAGCAGCCAAAAACATTCAGTACTTC,CASSLAGAAKNIQYF
TRBJ1-5,TRBD1,few,TRBV6-6,TGTGCCAGCAGTCGAAGGGGACAGGTCAATCAGCCCCAGCATTTT,CASSRRGQVNQPQHF
TRBJ2-7,TRBD2,NA,TRBV3-1/TRBV3-2,TGTGCCAGCAGCCACCTGGGTCACCCCTTTAATAGCGGGAGGCAAAAGTGGGAGCAGTACTTC,CASSHLGHPFNSGRQKWEQYF
TRBJ2-7,NA,NA,TRBV5-1,TGCGCCAGCAGCTCGCAGGCGAGCTCCTACGAGCAGTACTTC,CASSSQASSYEQYF
TRBJ1-5,NA,NA,TRBV5-1,TGCGCCAGCAGCTTGGGAGCAGGGCATAGGCAGCCCCAGCATTTT,CASSLGAGHRQPQHF
TRBJ2-7,NA,NA,TRBV7-7,TGTGCTAGCAGCCAAACCCTCGGGAGTGGTTACGAGCAGTACTTC,CASSQTLGSGYEQYF
TRBJ2-1,NA,NA,TRBV4-2,TGTGCCAGCAGCCAAGCACGGGAGAGAACTGAGCAGTTCTTC,CASSQARERTEQFF
TRBJ2-7,NA,NA,TRBV29-1,TGCAGCGTTGAAGCAGGGAGGCCCTACGAGCAGTACTTC,CSVEAGRPYEQYF
TRBJ1-5,NA,NA,TRBV7-2,TGTGCCAGCAGACCGGACAGATATAGCAATCAGCCCCAGCATTTT,CASRPDRYSNQPQHF
TRBJ2-5,NA,NA,TRBV6-5,TGTGCCAGCAGCCGTGGACAGCTACAAGAGACCCAGTACTTC,CASSRGQLQETQYF
TRBJ2-3,TRBD2,once,TRBV18,TGTGCCAGCTCACCAGAATTCCCCGGCGGGAGGACGACAGATACGCAGTATTTT,CASSPEFPGGRTTDTQYF
TRBJ1-4,NA,NA,TRBV5-1,TGCGCCAGCAGCTTGGCAGGTGTTGCTAATGAAAAACTGTTTTTT,CASSLAGVANEKLFF
TRBJ2-3,TRBD2,NA,TRBV7-2,TGTGCCAGCAGCTTATTTGGCCCCAGCGGGAGGGCGGTAGATACGCAGTATTTT,CASSLFGPSGRAVDTQYF
TRBJ2-7,NA,NA,TRBV5-5,TGTGCCAGCAGCTTTCCAGGGGTATCCTACGAGCAGTACTTC,CASSFPGVSYEQYF
TRBJ2-7,TRBD2,few,TRBV9,TGTGCCAGCAGCAGAGCGGGACTTGCCTACGAGCAGTACTTC,CASSRAGLAYEQYF
TRBJ1-2,TRBD1,NA,TRBV18,TGTGCCAGCTCACAAAGGGACAGGGGGCTTGGTGGCTACACCTTC,CASSQRDRGLGGYTF
TRBJ2-5,NA,NA,TRBV7-9,TGTGCCAGCAGCTTAGGAGGGTTCATGGCAGAGACCCAGTACTTC,CASSLGGFMAETQYF
TRBJ2-7,TRBD1,once,TRBV20-1,TGCAGTGCTAGTAGGGACAGGGTAGTGAACGAGCAGTACTTC,CSASRDRVVNEQYF
TRBJ1-2,TRBD1,NA,TRBV19,TGTGCCAGTAGTACGGGACAGGCGTCTATAGGCTACACCTTC,CASSTGQASIGYTF
TRBJ1-5,NA,NA,TRBV15,TGTGCCACCAGCCGCCGACAGGTCAATCAGCCCCAGCATTTT,CATSRRQVNQPQHF
TRBJ2-2,TRBD1,once,TRBV19,TGTGCCAGTAGTATACAGGGGGCTGGGACCGGGGAGCTGTTTTTT,CASSIQGAGTGELFF
TRBJ2-3,TRBD2,NA,TRBV4-2,TGTGCCAGCAGCCAGGCTCGACTAGCGGGAGACCCTCCCACAGATACGCAGTATTTT,CASSQARLAGDPPTDTQYF
TRBJ2-5,NA,NA,TRBV15,TGTGCCACCAGCACCCGCACAGCGGGCCAAGAGACCCAGTACTTC,CATSTRTAGQETQYF
TRBJ2-7,TRBD2,NA,TRBV4-1,TGCGCCAGCAGCCAAGAAGTAGCGGGAGGTACCTACGAGCAGTACTTC,CASSQEVAGGTYEQYF
TRBJ2-7,TRBD2,NA,TRBV28,TGTGCCAGCAGTCCGCCACTAGCGGGTAGATACGAGCAGTACTTC,CASSPPLAGRYEQYF
TRBJ2-7,NA,few,TRBV5-1,TGCGCCAGTGCGAACGAGCAGTACTTC,CASANEQYF
TRBJ1-1,NA,NA,TRBV27,TGTGCCACCGGAAGGGGCCCCGTTGCTTTCTTT,CATGRGPVAFF
TRBJ2-3,TRBD1,NA,TRBV27,TGTGCCAGCAGTCGGACAGGGGGCACAGATACGCAGTATTTT,CASSRTGGTDTQYF